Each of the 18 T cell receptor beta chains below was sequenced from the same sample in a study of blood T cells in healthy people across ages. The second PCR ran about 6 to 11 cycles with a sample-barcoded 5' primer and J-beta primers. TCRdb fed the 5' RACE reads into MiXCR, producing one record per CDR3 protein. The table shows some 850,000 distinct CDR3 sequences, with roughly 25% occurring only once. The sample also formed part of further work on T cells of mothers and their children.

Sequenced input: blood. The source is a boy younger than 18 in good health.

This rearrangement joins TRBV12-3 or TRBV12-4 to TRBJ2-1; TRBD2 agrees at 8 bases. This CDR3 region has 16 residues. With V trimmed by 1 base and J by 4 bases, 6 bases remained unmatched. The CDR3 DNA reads TGTGCCAGCAGTTTAGGAGTTAGCGGGGATTACAATGAGCAGTTCTTC. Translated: CASSLGVSGDYNEQFF.

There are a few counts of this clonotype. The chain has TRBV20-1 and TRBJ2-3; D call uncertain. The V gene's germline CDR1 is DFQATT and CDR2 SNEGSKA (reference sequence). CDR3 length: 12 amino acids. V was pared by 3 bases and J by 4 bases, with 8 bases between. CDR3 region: CSARVIPDTQYF. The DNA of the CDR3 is TGCAGTGCTAGGGTTATCCCAGATACGCAGTATTTT.

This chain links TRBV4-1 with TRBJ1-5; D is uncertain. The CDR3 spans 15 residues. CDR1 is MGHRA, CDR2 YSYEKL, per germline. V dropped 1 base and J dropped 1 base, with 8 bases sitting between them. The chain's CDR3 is CASSQGGRSNQPQHF. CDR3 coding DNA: TGCGCCAGCAGCCAAGGGGGAAGGAGCAATCAGCCCCAGCATTTT.

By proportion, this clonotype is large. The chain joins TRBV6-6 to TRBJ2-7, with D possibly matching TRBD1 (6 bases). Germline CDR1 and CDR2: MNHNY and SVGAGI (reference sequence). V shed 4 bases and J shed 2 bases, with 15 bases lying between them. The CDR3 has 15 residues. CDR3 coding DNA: TGTGCCAGCAGTTGGGTGGCCAGGGGACCCTACGAGCAGTACTTC. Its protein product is CASSWVARGPYEQYF.

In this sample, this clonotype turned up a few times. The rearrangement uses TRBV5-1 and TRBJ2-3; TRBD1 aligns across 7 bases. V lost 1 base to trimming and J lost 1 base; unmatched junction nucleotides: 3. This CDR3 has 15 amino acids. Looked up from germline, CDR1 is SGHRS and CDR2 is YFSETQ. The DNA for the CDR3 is TGCGCCAGCAGCTTGACAGGGGTCCGCACAGATACGCAGTATTTT. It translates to CASSLTGVRTDTQYF.

This chain's CDR3 is CASTETGRGEQYF. The DNA of the CDR3 is TGTGCCAGCACCGAGACAGGTCGCGGCGAGCAGTACTTC. The rearrangement uses TRBV25-1 and TRBJ2-7; D might be TRBD1 (6 bases). The CDR3 spans 13 residues. V was clipped by 7 bases and J by 6 bases, with 16 bases between them. CDR1 MGHDK and CDR2 SYGVNS come from the germline V gene.

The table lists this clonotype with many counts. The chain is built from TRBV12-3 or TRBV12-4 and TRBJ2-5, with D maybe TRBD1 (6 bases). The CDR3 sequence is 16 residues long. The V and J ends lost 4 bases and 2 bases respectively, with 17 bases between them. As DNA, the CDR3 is TGTGCCAGCAGTTCTTTTCTCTGGACAGCACAAGAGACCCAGTACTTC. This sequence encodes CASSSFLWTAQETQYF.

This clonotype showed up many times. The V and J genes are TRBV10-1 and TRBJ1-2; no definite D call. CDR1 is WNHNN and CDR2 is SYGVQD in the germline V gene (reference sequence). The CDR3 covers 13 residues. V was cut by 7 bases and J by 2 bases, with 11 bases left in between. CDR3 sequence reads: CASIAEVNYGYTF. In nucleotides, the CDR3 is TGCGCCAGCATTGCAGAAGTGAACTATGGCTACACCTTC.

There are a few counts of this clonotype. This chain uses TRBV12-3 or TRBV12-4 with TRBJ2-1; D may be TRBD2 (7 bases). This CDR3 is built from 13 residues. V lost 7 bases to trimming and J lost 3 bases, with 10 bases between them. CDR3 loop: CASKGGLYNEQFF. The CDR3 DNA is TGTGCCAGCAAGGGGGGGCTCTACAATGAGCAGTTCTTC.

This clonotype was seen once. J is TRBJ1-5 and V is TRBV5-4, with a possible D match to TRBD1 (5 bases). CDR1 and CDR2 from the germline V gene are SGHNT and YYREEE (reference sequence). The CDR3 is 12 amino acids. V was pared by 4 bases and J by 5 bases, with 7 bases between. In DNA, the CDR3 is TGTGCCAGCAGCCGGGACGATCAGCCCCAGCATTTT. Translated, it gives CASSRDDQPQHF.

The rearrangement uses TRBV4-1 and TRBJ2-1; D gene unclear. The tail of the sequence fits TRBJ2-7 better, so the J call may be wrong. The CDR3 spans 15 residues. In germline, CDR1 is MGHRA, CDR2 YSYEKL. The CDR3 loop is CASSQVKDSSYEQYF. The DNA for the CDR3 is TGCGCCAGCAGCCAAGTGAAGGATAGCTCCTACGAGCAGTACTTC.

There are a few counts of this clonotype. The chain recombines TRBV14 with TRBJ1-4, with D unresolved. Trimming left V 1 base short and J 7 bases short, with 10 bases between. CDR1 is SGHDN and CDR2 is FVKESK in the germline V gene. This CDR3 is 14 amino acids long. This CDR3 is CASSQGVRSEKLFF. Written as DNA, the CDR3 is TGTGCCAGCAGCCAAGGGGTCCGAAGTGAAAAACTGTTTTTT.

The CDR3 reads CASNEDRVYEQYF. CDR3 coding DNA: TGTGCCAGCAACGAGGACAGGGTCTACGAGCAGTACTTC. The chain joins TRBV6-1 to TRBJ2-7; 8 bases are shared with TRBD1. V was pared by 7 bases and J by 3 bases, with 5 bases of the junction left unmatched. Germline lookup yields CDR1 MNHNS and CDR2 SASEGT. The CDR3 is made up of 13 amino acids.

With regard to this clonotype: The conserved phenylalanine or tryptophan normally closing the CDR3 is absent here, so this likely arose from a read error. CDR3 in amino acids: CASSYYGNTEAFL. The CDR3 coding sequence is TGTGCCAGCAGTTATTATGGGAACACTGAAGCTTTCCTT. This chain links TRBV6-6 with TRBJ1-1; D remains ambiguous. Trimming stripped 3 bases from V and 1 base from J, with 6 bases between. The length of the CDR3 is 13 residues. Germline CDR1 and CDR2: MNHNY and SVGAGI (reference sequence).

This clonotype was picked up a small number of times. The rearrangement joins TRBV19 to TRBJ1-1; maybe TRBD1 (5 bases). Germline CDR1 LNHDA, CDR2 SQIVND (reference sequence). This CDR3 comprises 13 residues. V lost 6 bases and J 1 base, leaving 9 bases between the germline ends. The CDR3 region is CASRTGPNTEAFF. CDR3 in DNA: TGTGCCAGTAGAACAGGCCCGAACACTGAAGCTTTCTTT.

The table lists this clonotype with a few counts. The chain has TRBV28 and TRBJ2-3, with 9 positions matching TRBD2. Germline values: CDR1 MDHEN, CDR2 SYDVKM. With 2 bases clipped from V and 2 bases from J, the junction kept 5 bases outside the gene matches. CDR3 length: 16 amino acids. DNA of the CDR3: TGTGCCAGCAGTTTAGGCCTAGCGGGGTTCACAGATACGCAGTATTTT. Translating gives CASSLGLAGFTDTQYF.

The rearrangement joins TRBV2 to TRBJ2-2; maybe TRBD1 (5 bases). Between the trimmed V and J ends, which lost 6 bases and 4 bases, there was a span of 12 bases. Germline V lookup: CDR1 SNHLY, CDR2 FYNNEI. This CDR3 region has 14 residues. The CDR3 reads CASRKTVATGELFF. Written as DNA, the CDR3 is TGTGCCAGCAGGAAGACAGTCGCCACCGGGGAGCTGTTTTTT.

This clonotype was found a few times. The CDR3 coding sequence is TGTGCCAGCAGCCAAGCCGGCTTTACCTACGAGCAGTACTTC. Its protein is CASSQAGFTYEQYF. The rearrangement joins TRBV3-1 to TRBJ2-5; D uncertain. The J call is uncertain, as TRBJ2-7 better fits the DNA end. Germline CDR1 is LGHDT and CDR2 is YNNKEL (reference sequence). The CDR3 runs to 14 residues.